This T cell receptor (beta chain) was sequenced in a study of blood T cell repertoires in COVID-19. The CDR3 sequence is 14 residues long. From germline, CDR1 is SGDLS and CDR2 YYNGEE. With V trimmed by 4 bases and J by 1 base, 5 bases remained unmatched. Libraries were prepared by immunoSEQ multiplex PCR; TCRdb keeps only in-frame clonotypes and omits some of them. The sample lists 300,000 to 400,000 clones, 75% to 85% occurring once. The TCR was taken from a human donor in a cohort sampled during active COVID-19. The genes are TRBV9 and TRBJ2-7; 7 bases agree with TRBD1. The source material was peripheral blood. The DNA of the CDR3 is TGTGCCAGCAGCATCGGGACAGCTTCCTACGAGCAGTACTTC. Amino acid sequence: CASSIGTASYEQYF.